This paragraph reports one T cell receptor (beta chain). This specimen comes from a study of blood T cell repertoires in COVID-19. The protocol was immunoSEQ multiplex PCR, while the TCRdb copy is restricted to in-frame clones and leaves out a portion. The table has 150,000 to 200,000 clones, over 75% seen once. This CDR3 contains 18 residues. V lost 4 bases, J lost 2 bases, and 14 bases stayed unmatched. The germline CDR1 and CDR2 sequences are KGHDR and SFDVKD. The chain is built from TRBV24-1 and TRBJ1-2; 8 bases line up with TRBD1. The specimen was PBMCs or T cells enriched from blood (not recorded which). The TCR sequence derives from a man in his fifties or sixties who had recovered from COVID-19. The CDR3, as DNA: TGTGCCACCAGTGACCCACCCCGCCCGGGACAGGCGAACTATGGCTACACCTTC. Translation: CATSDPPRPGQANYGYTF.